The sequence of this TCR beta chain was determined in a study of radiotherapy plus CTLA-4 blockade in lung cancer. TCRdb's table, derived via immunoSEQ multiplex PCR, lists solely in-frame clones and lacks some. Altogether about 36,000 clones are present, approximately 85% being singletons, with the ten largest covering about 5.6%. Between the trimmed V and J ends, which lost 5 bases and 2 bases, there was a span of 4 bases. The CDR3 loop spans 12 amino acids. Germline values: CDR1 SGHRS, CDR2 YFSETQ. This chain connects TRBV5-1 to TRBJ2-2; D gene uncertain. This specimen consisted of peripheral blood, obtained from a patient treated with radiotherapy plus ipilimumab. The source is a human donor with non-small cell lung cancer who had stable disease on radiotherapy plus ipilimumab. CDR3 sequence: CASSYNTGELFF. The CDR3 DNA reads TGCGCCAGCAGTTATAACACCGGGGAGCTGTTTTTT.